The source of this T cell receptor beta chain is a study of human T cells and chemical hapten exposure. The overall study: The sensitizing agent was 2% DPC, placed on roughly 2 cm by roughly 2 cm of upper inner arm skin. Throughout a study of approximately 25 weeks, patients underwent weekly scalp administration of diphenylcyclopropenone doses. Broader study findings: TCRs above 1 in 1000 frequency did not change with DPC sensitization. As the donors had alopecia, their immune response may differ from healthy people's.

In its sample, this clonotype was seen many times. Its antigen is still unknown. Time point defined: patch test 3, about 24 weeks after DPC sensitization. This sample's treatment: therapeutic diphenylcyclopropenone sensitization with weekly scalp DPC. TCRdb used MiXCR to reprocess the RACE reads, holding one entry per CDR3 protein. The repertoire consists of 82,000 or so distinct CDR3 sequences, with 13% occurring once and the leading ten covering around 5.8%. V was pared by 5 bases and J by 0 bases, with 17 bases between. CDR3 length: 18 amino acids. CDR1 is SEHNR and CDR2 is FQNEAQ in the germline V gene (reference sequence).

This receptor was obtained from a woman in her forties or fifties with alopecia areata. Some clones in this sample may be carry-over from other donors' samples. The V gene is TRBV7-9, the J gene TRBJ2-6; D ambiguous. The sequenced sample was whole blood, obtained in connection with sensitization to the hapten diphenylcyclopropenone (DPC). This CDR3 is CASSPPGFGSSGANVLTF. The CDR3 region has the DNA TGTGCCAGCAGCCCCCCCGGTTTCGGTTCCTCTGGGGCCAACGTCCTGACTTTC.